The rows below give T cell receptor beta chains drawn from one sample of a study of PD-L1 blockade in urothelial cancer. TCRdb keeps only in-frame clones here, not all; method: immunoSEQ multiplex PCR. The sample carries 28,000 or so clones, 86% recorded once. The sample here was PBMCs, taken around atezolizumab (anti-PD-L1) treatment. The receptor set was obtained from a man in his 60s with urothelial cancer. Both conserved end residues are part of each CDR3. The D gene is left open where the match is weak. Size is stated for part of the rows, as once, few or many counts, or as a class when the clone is expanded.

TRBV7-9	NA	NA	TRBJ2-7	CASSTPGRHEQYF	TGTGCCAGCAGCACCCCAGGGCGCCACGAGCAGTACTTC
TRBV5-4	NA	NA	TRBJ1-1	CASSSGGAGQAFF	TGTGCCAGCAGCTCGGGAGGGGCAGGGCAAGCTTTCTTT
TRBV19	TRBD2	NA	TRBJ2-1	CASSIETSGPYNEQFF	TGTGCCAGTAGTATAGAAACTAGCGGACCCTACAATGAGCAGTTCTTC
TRBV10-3	TRBD2	NA	TRBJ2-3	CAISDGERGPTDTQYF	TGTGCCATCAGTGATGGGGAGCGGGGGCCCACAGATACGCAGTATTTT
TRBV7-2	TRBD2	NA	TRBJ2-1	CASSRAGESYNEQFF	TGTGCCAGCAGCAGAGCGGGGGAGAGCTACAATGAGCAGTTCTTC
TRBV5-1	TRBD2	NA	TRBJ2-5	CASSPGLAAAQETQYF	TGCGCCAGCAGCCCAGGACTAGCGGCAGCCCAAGAGACCCAGTACTTC
TRBV19	TRBD2	NA	TRBJ2-1	CASISKLTSGTYNEQFF	TGTGCCAGTATTTCCAAATTGACTAGCGGAACCTACAATGAGCAGTTCTTC
TRBV19	NA	once	TRBJ2-7	CASSELIDADAYEQYF	TGTGCCAGTAGTGAACTAATAGACGCTGATGCCTACGAGCAGTACTTC
TRBV4-2	NA	once	TRBJ1-1	CASSQDRGTRAFF	TGTGCCAGCAGCCAAGATCGCGGTACTAGAGCTTTCTTT
TRBV27	NA	NA	TRBJ1-5	CASSRGANQPQHF	TGTGCCAGCAGTCGCGGGGCCAATCAGCCCCAGCATTTT
TRBV7-9	TRBD1	NA	TRBJ2-5	CASSQKDRGWRGVYF	TGTGCCAGCAGCCAGAAGGACAGGGGTTGGAGAGGGGTTTACTTC
TRBV6-1	TRBD2	NA	TRBJ2-1	CASSEAGGYNEQFF	TGTGCCAGCAGTGAAGCGGGAGGGTACAATGAGCAGTTCTTC
TRBV6-1	TRBD1	NA	TRBJ1-2	CASSANPPGTGDGYTF	TGTGCCAGCAGTGCCAACCCCCCCGGGACAGGGGATGGCTACACCTTC
TRBV27	TRBD2	NA	TRBJ2-7	CASSTGAGAPYEQYF	TGTGCCAGCAGTACGGGAGCGGGGGCTCCCTACGAGCAGTACTTC
TRBV9	NA	NA	TRBJ1-2	CASSQSGGMYGYTF	TGTGCCAGCAGCCAAAGTGGGGGGATGTATGGCTACACCTTC
TRBV4-3	NA	NA	TRBJ2-7	CALTPRQDLWEQYF	TGCGCCCTCACCCCTCGACAGGACCTCTGGGAGCAGTACTTC
TRBV2	TRBD2	NA	TRBJ2-1	CASSEREGIEQFF	TGTGCCAGCAGTGAAAGGGAGGGGATTGAGCAGTTCTTC